This T cell receptor (beta chain) was captured by sequencing in a study of blood T cell repertoires in COVID-19. On the study more broadly: Samples taken during acute and convalescent COVID-19 were collected in the United States, Italy and Spain. Nucleic acid was either cDNA or gDNA, and it came from T cells, B-cell-depleted T cells, or PBMCs.

CDR3 length: 12 amino acids. CDR1 is SNHLY, CDR2 FYNNEI, per germline. The V segment lost 4 bases and the J segment 8 bases; nucleotides outside the gene matches: 1. Clones were read by immunoSEQ multiplex PCR, and TCRdb kept only the in-frame ones, dropping some. The table has around 270,000 clones, around 89% seen once. The chain uses TRBV2 and TRBJ1-4, with 7 nucleotides matching TRBD1. Sequences were obtained from peripheral blood. This sequence originates from a man aged 35-49 years with acute or convalescent COVID-19. CDR3 nucleotides: TGTGCCAGCAGTGGACAGGGAGAAAAACTGTTTTTT. Its protein product is CASSGQGEKLFF.